This T cell receptor beta chain came from a study of shared clonotypes between healthy human individuals (TCRdb year 2020). As for the study more broadly: The cohort included three men and a couple of women between 18 and 49 years of age. Different laboratories and diverse techniques were used to prepare libraries and sequence TCR repertoires, to increase sequencing depth and limit assay-specific biases. For each donor, three plates each were used for CD4 naive and CD4 memory, two plates were used for CD8 naive, and one plate was used for CD8 memory. To estimate repertoire size and how much clonotypes are shared between individuals, the study performed deep sequencing of blood TCR repertoires from roughly five healthy adults. Between about 0.8 and 9 billion PBMCs per donor were obtained by leukapheresis.

Note on this clone: Its cognate antigen has yet to be identified. Base-call qualities are not available, and no considerably larger clone is one nucleotide away.

The donors were healthy, HIV-negative adults with no recently reported acute infections or vaccinations. Every donor was a Caucasian adult residing in Nashville, Tennessee, USA. Magnetic negative selection was used to enrich CD4+ T cells, after which naive cells were positively selected on CD45RA and the negative fraction became the memory subset. Blood was collected by leukapheresis, and PBMCs were isolated by Ficoll-Histopaque density gradient centrifugation and then cryopreserved in liquid nitrogen vapor phase. Analytical flow cytometry was used to check the purity and quantity of every magnetically sorted T cell population. Each sorted fraction had its genomic DNA isolated and then quantified by UV absorbance on a Nanodrop 2000c. Overall results and qualifications from the work: When a few donors were compared, the shared fraction of clonotypes was about 5% for naive CD4, 3.5% to 4% for naive CD8, 2% to 2.5% for memory CD4, and 0.4% for memory CD8. Clonotypes shared by all four sorted-subset donors showed higher generation probabilities than non-shared clonotypes. Sampling was limited to blood, and TCR repertoires in tissue likely differ from TCR repertoires in blood. Larger estimated clonotype richness was generally found for naive subsets than for memory subsets. The genetic and exposure-history diversity represented was limited by the small number of donors. Pairwise subsampling led to the expectation that sequencing depth would affect the degree of clonotype sharing among donors. Even with the large sequencing depth, rarefaction of the sorted-subset datasets indicated that sequencing was incomplete.

From a lookup of the germline V gene, CDR1 and CDR2 are SGHDT and YYEEEE. The CDR3 spans 16 residues, from the cysteine through the phenylalanine. The kept DNA is CDR3 alone, 48 bases in frame from the first base. The V end loses 5 bases and the J end loses 0 bases, and a stretch of 15 bases separates them. Using the deep immunoSEQ assay, TCR CDR3 regions were amplified from genomic DNA by multiplex PCR. Genomic DNA extracted from each cell subset was distributed evenly over all wells of several immunoSEQ 96-well plates, and each plate served as one replicate. For sorted subsets, roughly 200 ng of genomic DNA, equivalent to 25,000 to 35,000 T cell genomes, went into each replicate PCR. Purified libraries were quantified with a Qubit 3.0 fluorometer, sized on a Bioanalyzer 2100, and re-quantified with the KAPA Library Quantification kit. Each immunoSEQ 96-well plate was sequenced on its own single-read 150-cycle Illumina NextSeq 550 flow cell. Per the original workflow: Because only junctional sequences without quality scores were contained in the immunoSEQ output, filtering matching that applied to full-length reads could not be performed. Sequences were annotated with PyIR, a Python wrapper for IgBLAST v1.9, and V/J genes and CDR3 were assigned using IMGT germline references. Reads were removed for weak V/J assignments (E-value above 1e-6), missing CDR3, stop codons, out-of-frame junctions, or ambiguous translated residues. V3J clonotypes were defined as sequences sharing an identical inferred V gene, J gene, and CDR3 amino acid sequence. To compute the percentage overlap between repertoires, the number of shared unique clonotypes was divided by the size of the smaller repertoire. Richness of each repertoire was evaluated using RTK rarefaction, the Chao1 estimator, and Recon v2.1 estimates of unobserved clonotypes. Generation probabilities for all TCRbeta clonotypes obtained by the gDNA method from a handful of donors were computed using OLGA. TCRdb obtained this table from immuneACCESS and retained in-frame rearrangements with V and J assigned. These tables miss some clones; where compared with another copy, unresolved V genes account for less than half of the shortfall, and the remainder is unexplained. V, J and clone size derive from that table, while D and trimming were established from the DNA sequence. Counted in this sample were approximately 1,500,000 clones; over 95% of them appeared once. 1% to 1.5% of the sample is taken by the ten largest.

The sample consisted of naive CD4+ T cells sorted from blood. The intended sense of this specimen's cell subset or site label: CD45RA+ positively selected. This receptor was identified in a man between 25 and 39 years old in good health. Here the chain combines TRBV5-6 and TRBJ1-3; the D gene identity is not certain. The sequenced DNA: TGTGCCAGCAGTCACATCGACGGAAGCTCTGGAAACACCATATATTTT. It is translated as CASSHIDGSSGNTIYF.